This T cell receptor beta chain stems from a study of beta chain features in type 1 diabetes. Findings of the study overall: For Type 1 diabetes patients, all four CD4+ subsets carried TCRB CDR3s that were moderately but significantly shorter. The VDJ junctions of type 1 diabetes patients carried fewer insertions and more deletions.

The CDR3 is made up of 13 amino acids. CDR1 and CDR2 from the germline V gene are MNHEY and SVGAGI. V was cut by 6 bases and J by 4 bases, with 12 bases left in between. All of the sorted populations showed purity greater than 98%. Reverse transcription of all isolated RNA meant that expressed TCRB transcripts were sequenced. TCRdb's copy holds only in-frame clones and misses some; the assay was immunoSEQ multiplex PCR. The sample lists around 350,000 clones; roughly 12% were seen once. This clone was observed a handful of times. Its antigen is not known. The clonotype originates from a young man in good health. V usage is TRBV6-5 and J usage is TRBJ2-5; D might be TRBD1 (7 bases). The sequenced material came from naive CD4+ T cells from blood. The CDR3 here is CASRRQGGETQYF. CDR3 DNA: TGTGCCAGCAGAAGACAGGGAGGAGAGACCCAGTACTTC.